This T cell receptor beta chain stems from a study of Ad26.COV2.S vaccination and SARS-CoV-2 variants listed by TCRdb under 2021. Context from the whole study: Vaccine-arm donors were drawn from COV1001, a multicentre, randomized, double-blind, placebo-controlled phase I-IIa trial of Ad26.COV2.S in healthy adults. Throughout the experiments and outcome assessment, investigators stayed blinded to trial group allocation. TCRbeta repertoire sequencing was used to assess the specificity and breadth of SARS-CoV-2-reactive T cell receptors after Ad26.COV2.S vaccination. Participants in the trial were split at random into five groups of five each, receiving low-dose or high-dose Ad26.COV2.S once or twice, or else placebo on both occasions. The TCR-sequenced set comprised approximately 30 samples: approximately 20 Ad26.COV2.S vaccine recipients, 5 placebo recipients and 8 SARS-CoV-2 convalescent individuals. Ad26.COV2.S was administered intramuscularly at 5 x 10^10 or 1 x 10^11 viral particles, either as a single shot or as two shots given 56 days apart.

CDR1 LGHDT and CDR2 YNNKEL are derived from the germline V gene (reference sequence). Trimmed from V: 4 bases; trimmed from J: 7 bases; junction bases lacking a gene match: 17. Spanning cysteine to phenylalanine, the CDR3 consists of 18 amino acids. Only the CDR3 DNA is retained, 54 bases long and in frame from the first base. This clone was seen a single time. Its antigen remains unidentified. Per-base qualities were not stored, and no clone one base away is much larger. The meaning of the sample's treatment or condition label: approximately 18 received Ad26.COV2.S at low or high dose, single or two shots; five or six received placebo; per-sample allocation not given. For vaccine and placebo recipients, the sequenced repertoires came from samples collected on day 63 after the first injection. Between 29 July and 7 August 2020, Cohort 1b enrolled fewer than 30 adults aged 18-55 years at one site in Boston, USA. Ad26.COV2.S consisted of a replication-incompetent adenovirus type 26 vector by which a prefusion-stabilized SARS-CoV-2 spike protein from the original Wuhan strain was expressed.

TCRbeta CDR3 regions were sequenced with the immunoSEQ Assay. After extraction, genomic DNA underwent amplification by bias-controlled multiplex PCR, followed by high-throughput sequencing. Regarding the original processing steps: To quantify the absolute abundance of each unique TCRbeta CDR3 region, sequences were collapsed and filtered. Usable DNA was measured by amplifying reference genes present in all nucleated cells, and TCRbeta template counts were normalized to that usable DNA to estimate T cell fraction. Repertoire TCRs were annotated as SARS-CoV-2-specific by exact matching of V gene, CDR3 amino acid sequence and J gene to a known reactive TCR set. The reference SARS-CoV-2 TCR set came from MIRA and was filtered for enrichment in COVID-19-positive ImmuneCODE repertoires, removing public or cross-reactive TCRs. Using the MIRA antigens, annotated TCRs were further analysed by specific ORF or by position within an ORF. Breadth was defined as the number of annotated unique rearrangements divided by the total number of unique productive rearrangements, and depth was defined as the summed frequency of the annotated unique rearrangements. Group comparisons of TCR breadth used two-sided Wilcoxon rank-sum tests. TCRdb took this table from immuneACCESS and kept in-frame rearrangements with V and J called. Such tables lack part of the clones; where checked against another copy, unresolved V genes explain under half of the gap, and the rest is unexplained. V, J and clone size are taken as reported in that table, and D and trimming were inferred from the DNA itself. In all, the sample holds about 350,000 clones, and 85% to 90% of those were seen once. Roughly 5% of the sample rests with the top ten.

Here is what the overall study found, with its caveats: Higher spike-specific TCR breadth was observed in Ad26.COV2.S recipients than in placebo recipients (P = 0.0014). The study was not powered to compare responses between vaccine doses or regimens. After vaccination, spike-specific CD8+ and CD4+ T cell responses were reported to show substantial breadth. According to the authors, total T cell responses may have been underestimated by the TCR breadth and depth analyses. Vaccine and placebo recipients had comparable non-spike TCR breadth, which fits with the vaccine containing only spike.

The specimen comprised peripheral blood, sampled in a trial of Ad26.COV2.S vaccine versus placebo. The sequence derives from a person aged 18-65 years who received the Ad26.COV2.S COVID-19 vaccine or a placebo. The chain is assembled from TRBV3-1 (or the pseudogene TRBV3-2) and TRBJ1-4, with 8 bases aligning to TRBD1. The nucleotides read TGTGCCAGCAGCCGAACTCTTAAATCAGGGGGCCGTGTTGAAAAACTGTTTTTT. It encodes CASSRTLKSGGRVEKLFF.